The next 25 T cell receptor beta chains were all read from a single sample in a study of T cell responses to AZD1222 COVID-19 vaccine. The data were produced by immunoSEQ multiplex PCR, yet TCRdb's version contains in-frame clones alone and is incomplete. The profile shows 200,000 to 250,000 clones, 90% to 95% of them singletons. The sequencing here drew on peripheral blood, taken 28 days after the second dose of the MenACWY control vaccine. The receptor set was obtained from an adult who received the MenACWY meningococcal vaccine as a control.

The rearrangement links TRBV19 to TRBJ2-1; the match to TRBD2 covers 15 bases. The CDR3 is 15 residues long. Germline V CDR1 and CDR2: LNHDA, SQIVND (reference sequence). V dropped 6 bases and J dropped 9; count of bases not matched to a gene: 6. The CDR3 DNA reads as TGTGCCAGTAGGACCGGGACTAGCGGGGGGAGTGAGCAGTTCTTC. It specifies CASRTGTSGGSEQFF. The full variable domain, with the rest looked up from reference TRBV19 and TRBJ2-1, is DGGITQSPKYLFRKEGQNVTLSCEQNLNHDAMYWYRQDPGQGLRLIYYSQIVNDFQKGDIAEGYSVSREKKESFPLTVTSAQKNPTAFYLCASRTGTSGGSEQFFGPGTRLTVL.

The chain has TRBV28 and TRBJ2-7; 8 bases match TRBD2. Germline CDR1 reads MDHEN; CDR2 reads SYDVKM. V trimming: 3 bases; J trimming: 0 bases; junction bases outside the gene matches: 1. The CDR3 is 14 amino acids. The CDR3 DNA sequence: TGTGCCAGCAGTTTTAGCGGGGACTCCTACGAGCAGTACTTC. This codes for CASSFSGDSYEQYF.

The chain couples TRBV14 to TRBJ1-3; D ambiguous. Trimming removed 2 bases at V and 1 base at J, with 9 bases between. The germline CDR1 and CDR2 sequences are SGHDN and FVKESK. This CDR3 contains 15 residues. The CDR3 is CASSQSRVSGNTIYF. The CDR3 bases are TGTGCCAGCAGCCAAAGTCGAGTATCTGGAAACACCATATATTTT.

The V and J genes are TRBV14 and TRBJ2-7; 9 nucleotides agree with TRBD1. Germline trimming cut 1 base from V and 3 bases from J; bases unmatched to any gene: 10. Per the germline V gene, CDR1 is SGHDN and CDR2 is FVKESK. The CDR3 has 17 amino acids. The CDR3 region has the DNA TGTGCCAGCAGCCAAGTGGGACAGGGAAGGGTCGGCTACGAGCAGTACTTC. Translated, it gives CASSQVGQGRVGYEQYF.

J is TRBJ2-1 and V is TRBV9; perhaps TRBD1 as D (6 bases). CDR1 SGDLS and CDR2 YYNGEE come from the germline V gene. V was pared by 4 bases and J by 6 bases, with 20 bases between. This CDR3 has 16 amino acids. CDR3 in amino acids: CASSTQGVGALNEQFF. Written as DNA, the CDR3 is TGTGCCAGCAGCACACAGGGAGTTGGGGCCCTCAATGAGCAGTTCTTC.

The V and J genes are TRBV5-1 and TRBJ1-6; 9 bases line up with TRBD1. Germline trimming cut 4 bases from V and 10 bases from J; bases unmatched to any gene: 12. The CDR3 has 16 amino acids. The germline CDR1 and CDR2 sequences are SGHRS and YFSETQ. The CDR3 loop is CASSERTGELASPLHF. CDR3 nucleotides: TGCGCCAGCAGCGAAAGGACAGGGGAGTTGGCATCACCCCTCCACTTT.

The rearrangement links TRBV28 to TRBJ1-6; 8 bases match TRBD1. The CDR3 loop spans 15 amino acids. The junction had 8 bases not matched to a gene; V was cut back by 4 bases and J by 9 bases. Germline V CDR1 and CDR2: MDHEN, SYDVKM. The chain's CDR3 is CASSSGQGGASPLHF. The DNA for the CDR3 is TGTGCCAGCAGTTCCGGACAGGGAGGTGCTTCACCCCTCCACTTT.

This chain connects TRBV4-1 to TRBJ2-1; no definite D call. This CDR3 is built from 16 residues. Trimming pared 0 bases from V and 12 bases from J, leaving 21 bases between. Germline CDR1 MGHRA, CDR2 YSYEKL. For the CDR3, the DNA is TGCGCCAGCAGCCAAGAGGCCACGACCCTCCCCTCAGGGCAGTTCTTC. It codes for CASSQEATTLPSGQFF.

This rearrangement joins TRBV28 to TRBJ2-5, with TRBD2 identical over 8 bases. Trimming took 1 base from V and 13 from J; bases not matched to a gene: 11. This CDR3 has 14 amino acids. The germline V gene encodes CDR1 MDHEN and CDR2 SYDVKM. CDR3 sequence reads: CASSLSGGGGIWYF. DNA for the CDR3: TGTGCCAGCAGTTTATCGGGAGGGGGGGGAATTTGGTACTTC.

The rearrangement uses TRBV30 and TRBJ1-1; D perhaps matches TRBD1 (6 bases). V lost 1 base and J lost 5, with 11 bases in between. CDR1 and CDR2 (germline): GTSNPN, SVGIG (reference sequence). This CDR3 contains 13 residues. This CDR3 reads CAWSARGLTEAFF. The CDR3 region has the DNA TGTGCCTGGAGTGCCCGGGGGCTTACTGAAGCTTTCTTT.

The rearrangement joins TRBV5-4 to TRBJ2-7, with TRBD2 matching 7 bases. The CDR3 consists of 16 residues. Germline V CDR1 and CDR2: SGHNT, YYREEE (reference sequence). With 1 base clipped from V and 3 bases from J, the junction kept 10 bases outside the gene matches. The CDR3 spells CASSLKNAGLSYEQYF. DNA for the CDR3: TGTGCCAGCAGCTTGAAAAATGCGGGACTAAGCTACGAGCAGTACTTC.

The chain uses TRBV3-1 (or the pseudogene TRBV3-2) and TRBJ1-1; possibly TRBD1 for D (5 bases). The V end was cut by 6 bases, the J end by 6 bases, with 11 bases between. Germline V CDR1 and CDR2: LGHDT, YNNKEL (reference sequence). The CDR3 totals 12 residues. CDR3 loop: CASRRGEAEAFF. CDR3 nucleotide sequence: TGTGCCAGCAGACGAGGGGAGGCTGAAGCTTTCTTT.

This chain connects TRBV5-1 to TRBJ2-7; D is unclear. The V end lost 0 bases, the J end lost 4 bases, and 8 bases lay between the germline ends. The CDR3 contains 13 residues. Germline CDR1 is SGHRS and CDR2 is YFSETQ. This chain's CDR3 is CASSLVAGYEQYF. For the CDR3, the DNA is TGCGCCAGCAGCTTGGTTGCCGGGTACGAGCAGTACTTC.

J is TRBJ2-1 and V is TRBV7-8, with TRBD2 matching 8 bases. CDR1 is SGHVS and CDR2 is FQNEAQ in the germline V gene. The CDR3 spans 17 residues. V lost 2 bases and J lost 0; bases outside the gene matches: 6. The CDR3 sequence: CASSLLPSGSSYNEQFF. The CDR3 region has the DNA TGTGCCAGCAGCTTACTCCCCAGCGGGAGCTCCTACAATGAGCAGTTCTTC.

CDR3 sequence (DNA): TGTGCCAGCAGTTGGGGACAGGGAATGAACACTGAAGCTTTCTTT. Its protein is CASSWGQGMNTEAFF. This chain uses TRBV27 with TRBJ1-1; TRBD1 matches at 9 bases. The CDR3 has 15 amino acids. The ends lost 4 bases at V and 0 bases at J; junction bases unmatched: 3. Germline V gene sequence: CDR1 MNHEY, CDR2 SMNVEV (reference sequence).

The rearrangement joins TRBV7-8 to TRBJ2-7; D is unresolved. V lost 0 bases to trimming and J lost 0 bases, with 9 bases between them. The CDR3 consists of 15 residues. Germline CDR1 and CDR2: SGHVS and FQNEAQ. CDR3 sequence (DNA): TGTGCCAGCAGCTTAGCGTCGGGTTTCTCCTACGAGCAGTACTTC. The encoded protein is CASSLASGFSYEQYF. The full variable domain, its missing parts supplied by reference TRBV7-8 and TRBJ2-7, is GAGVSQSPRYKVAKRGQDVALRCDPISGHVSLFWYQQALGQGPEFLTYFQNEAQLDKSGLPSDRFFAERPEGSVSTLKIQRTQQEDSAVYLCASSLASGFSYEQYFGPGTRLTVT.

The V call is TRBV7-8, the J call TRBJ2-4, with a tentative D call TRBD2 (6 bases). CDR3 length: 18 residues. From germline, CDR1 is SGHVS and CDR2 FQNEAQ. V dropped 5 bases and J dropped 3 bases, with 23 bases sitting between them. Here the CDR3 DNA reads TGTGCCAGCAGCCCGGACCGAGCCGTTTACGGGAGCAAAAACATTCAGTACTTC. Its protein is CASSPDRAVYGSKNIQYF. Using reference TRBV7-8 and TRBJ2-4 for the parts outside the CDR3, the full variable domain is GAGVSQSPRYKVAKRGQDVALRCDPISGHVSLFWYQQALGQGPEFLTYFQNEAQLDKSGLPSDRFFAERPEGSVSTLKIQRTQQEDSAVYLCASSPDRAVYGSKNIQYFGAGTRLSVL.

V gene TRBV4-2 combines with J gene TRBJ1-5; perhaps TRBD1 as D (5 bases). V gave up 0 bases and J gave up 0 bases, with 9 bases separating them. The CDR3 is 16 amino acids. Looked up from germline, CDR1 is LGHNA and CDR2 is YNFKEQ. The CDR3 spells CASSQEGGGSNQPQHF. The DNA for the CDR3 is TGTGCCAGCAGCCAAGAGGGGGGGGGTAGCAATCAGCCCCAGCATTTT.

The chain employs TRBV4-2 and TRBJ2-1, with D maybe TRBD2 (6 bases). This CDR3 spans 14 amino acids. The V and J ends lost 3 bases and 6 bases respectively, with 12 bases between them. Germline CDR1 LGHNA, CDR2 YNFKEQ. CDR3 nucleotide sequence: TGTGCCAGCAGCCATACTAGCCCAGGCAATGAGCAGTTCTTC. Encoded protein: CASSHTSPGNEQFF.

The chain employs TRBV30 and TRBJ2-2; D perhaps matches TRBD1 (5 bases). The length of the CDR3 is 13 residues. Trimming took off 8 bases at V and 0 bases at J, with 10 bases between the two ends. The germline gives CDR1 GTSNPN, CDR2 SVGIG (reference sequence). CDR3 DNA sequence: TGTGCCCTCGGCAGGGCGAACACCGGGGAGCTGTTTTTT. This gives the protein CALGRANTGELFF.

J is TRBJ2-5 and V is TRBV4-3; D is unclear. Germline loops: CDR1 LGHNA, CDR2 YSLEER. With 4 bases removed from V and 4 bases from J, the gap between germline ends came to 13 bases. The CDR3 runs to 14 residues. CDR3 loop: CASSPRSSRETQYF. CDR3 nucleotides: TGCGCCAGCAGCCCGAGGTCTTCCCGAGAGACCCAGTACTTC.

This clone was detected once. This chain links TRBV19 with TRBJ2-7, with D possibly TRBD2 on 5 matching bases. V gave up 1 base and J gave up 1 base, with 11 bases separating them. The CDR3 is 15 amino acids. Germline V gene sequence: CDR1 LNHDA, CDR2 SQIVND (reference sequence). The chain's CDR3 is CASSIGSGRSYEQYF. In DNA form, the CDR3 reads TGTGCCAGTAGTATAGGTTCGGGAAGGTCCTACGAGCAGTACTTC.

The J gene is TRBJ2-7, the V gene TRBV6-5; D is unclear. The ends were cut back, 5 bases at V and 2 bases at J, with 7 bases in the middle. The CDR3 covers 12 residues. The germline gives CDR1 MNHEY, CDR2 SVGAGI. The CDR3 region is CASSPPTYEQYF. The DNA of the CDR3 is TGTGCCAGCAGTCCCCCGACCTACGAGCAGTACTTC.

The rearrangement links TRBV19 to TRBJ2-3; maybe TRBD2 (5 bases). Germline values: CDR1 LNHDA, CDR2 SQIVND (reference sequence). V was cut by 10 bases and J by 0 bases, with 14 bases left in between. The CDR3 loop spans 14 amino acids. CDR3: CATRRGPSTDTQYF. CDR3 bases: TGTGCCACCCGACGCGGGCCTAGCACAGATACGCAGTATTTT.

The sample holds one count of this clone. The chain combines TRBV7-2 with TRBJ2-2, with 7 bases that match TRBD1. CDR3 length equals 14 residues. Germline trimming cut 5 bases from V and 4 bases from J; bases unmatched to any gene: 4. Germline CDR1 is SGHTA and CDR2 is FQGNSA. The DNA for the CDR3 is TGTGCCAGCAGCCCCACAGGGGTCACCGGGGAGCTGTTTTTT. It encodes CASSPTGVTGELFF.